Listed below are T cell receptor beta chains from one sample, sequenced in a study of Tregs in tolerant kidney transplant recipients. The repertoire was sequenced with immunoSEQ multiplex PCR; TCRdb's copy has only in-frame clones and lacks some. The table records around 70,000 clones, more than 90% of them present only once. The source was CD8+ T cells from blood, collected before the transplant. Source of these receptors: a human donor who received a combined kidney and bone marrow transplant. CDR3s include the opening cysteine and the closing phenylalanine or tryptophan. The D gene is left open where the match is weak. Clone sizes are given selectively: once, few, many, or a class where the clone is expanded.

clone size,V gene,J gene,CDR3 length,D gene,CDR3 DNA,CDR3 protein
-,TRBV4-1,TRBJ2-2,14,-,TGCGCCAGCAGCCAAGATTCGGGGTCCGGGGAGCTGTTTTTT,CASSQDSGSGELFF
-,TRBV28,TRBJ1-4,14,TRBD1,TGTGCCAGCAGTCCGGACAGGGTCTGGGGAAAACTGTTTTTT,CASSPDRVWGKLFF
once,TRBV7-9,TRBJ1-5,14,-,TGTGCCAGCAGCTTAGATACGGGCAATCAGCCCCAGCATTTT,CASSLDTGNQPQHF
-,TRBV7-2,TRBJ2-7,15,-,TGTGCCAGCAGCTTAACTGGGAGTACATCCTACGAGCAGTACTTC,CASSLTGSTSYEQYF
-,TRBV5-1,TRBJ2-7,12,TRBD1,TGCGCCAGCAGGAAACAGGGGTACGAGCAGTACTTC,CASRKQGYEQYF
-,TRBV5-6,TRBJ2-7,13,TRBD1,TGTGCCAGCAGCTCACAGGGGGCTTACGAGCAGTACTTC,CASSSQGAYEQYF
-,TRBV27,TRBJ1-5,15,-,TGTGCCAGCAGTTTATCCTGGGAGGGAAGACAGCCCCAGCATTTT,CASSLSWEGRQPQHF
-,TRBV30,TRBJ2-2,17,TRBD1,TGTGCCTGGACGAAGTGGGGACAGGCGTGGGACACCGGGGAGCTGTTTTTT,CAWTKWGQAWDTGELFF
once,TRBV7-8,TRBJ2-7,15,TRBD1,TGTGCCAGCAGCGCCCTGCAGGGGGCGACCTACGAGCAGTACTTC,CASSALQGATYEQYF
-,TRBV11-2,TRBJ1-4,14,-,TGTGCCAGCAGCCTGGGGGGAGGCTATGAAAAACTGTTTTTT,CASSLGGGYEKLFF
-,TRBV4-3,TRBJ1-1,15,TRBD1,TGCGCCAGCAGCCAAGGGACAGGGGCGAACACTGAAGCTTTCTTT,CASSQGTGANTEAFF
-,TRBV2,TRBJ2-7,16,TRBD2,TGTGCCAGCAACGGGGCTAGCGGGGGGGTCTCCTACGAGCAGTACTTC,CASNGASGGVSYEQYF
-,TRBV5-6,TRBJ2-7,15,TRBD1,TGTGCCAGCAGCCCCGGGACAGGGGTTTTGTACGAGCAGTACTTC,CASSPGTGVLYEQYF
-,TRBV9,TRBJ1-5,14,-,TGTGCCAGCAGCGTAGTCAGGGACAATCAGCCCCAGCATTTT,CASSVVRDNQPQHF
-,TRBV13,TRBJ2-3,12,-,TGTGCCAGCAGCTCCGCGGCAGATACGCAGTATTTT,CASSSAADTQYF
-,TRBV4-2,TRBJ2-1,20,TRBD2,TGTGCCAGCAGCCAAGATCTCTCTGGGGACTGGGGGGGCTCCTACAATGAGCAGTTCTTC,CASSQDLSGDWGGSYNEQFF
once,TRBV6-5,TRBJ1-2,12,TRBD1,TGTGCCAGCGGAGGACAGGTTAATGGCTACACCTTC,CASGGQVNGYTF
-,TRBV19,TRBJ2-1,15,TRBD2,TGTGCCAGTAGTATTGGACTAGCGGGAGTGTCTGAGCAGTTCTTC,CASSIGLAGVSEQFF
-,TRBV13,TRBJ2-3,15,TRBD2,TGTGCCAGCAGCCCCCGGGGGGGCGTCACAGATACGCAGTATTTT,CASSPRGGVTDTQYF
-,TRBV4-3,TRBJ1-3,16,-,TGCGCCAGCAGCCCGACCCAACAGGACTCTGGAAACACCATATATTTT,CASSPTQQDSGNTIYF
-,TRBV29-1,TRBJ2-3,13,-,TGCAGCGAATTGACGGAGAACACAGATACGCAGTATTTT,CSELTENTDTQYF
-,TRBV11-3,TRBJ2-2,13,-,TGTGCCAGCAGAGACAGAAACACCGGGGAGCTGTTTTTT,CASRDRNTGELFF
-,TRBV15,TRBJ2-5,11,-,TGTGCCACCAGCTCAAAAGAGACCCAGTACTTC,CATSSKETQYF
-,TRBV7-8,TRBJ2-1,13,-,TGTGCCAGCAGCCCCGCGGCAACCAATGAGCAGTTCTTC,CASSPAATNEQFF
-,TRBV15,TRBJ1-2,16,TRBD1,TGTGCCACCAGCTATAGCCGACAGGGGGTTTATGATGGCTACACCTTC,CATSYSRQGVYDGYTF
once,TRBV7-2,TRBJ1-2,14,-,TGTGCCAGCAGCTTATTAATGGGGGAGGCCGGCTACACCTTC,CASSLLMGEAGYTF
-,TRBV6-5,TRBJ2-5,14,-,TGTGCCAGCAGGGCGGATTACAGGGAACAGACCCAGTACTTC,CASRADYREQTQYF
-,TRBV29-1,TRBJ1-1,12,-,TGCAGCGTTTTCACAAGGAACACTGAAGCTTTCTTT,CSVFTRNTEAFF
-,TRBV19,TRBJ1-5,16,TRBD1,TGTGCCAGCAAGACCGGGACAGGGGGCTTCAATCAGCCCCAGCATTTT,CASKTGTGGFNQPQHF
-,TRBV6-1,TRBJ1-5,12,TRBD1,TGTGCCAGCAGGACAGGGAGTCAGCCCCAGCATTTT,CASRTGSQPQHF
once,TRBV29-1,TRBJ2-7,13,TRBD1,TGCAGCGTTGAAGGACAGGGCGGCTACGAGCAGTACTTC,CSVEGQGGYEQYF
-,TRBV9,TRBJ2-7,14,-,TGTGCCAGCAGCGTAGAGGCGGACTCCTACGAGCAGTACTTC,CASSVEADSYEQYF
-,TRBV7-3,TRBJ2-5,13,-,TGTGCCAGCAGCTTAAACAGCCAAGAGACCCAGTACTTC,CASSLNSQETQYF
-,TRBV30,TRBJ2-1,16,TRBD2,TGTGCCTGGAGTGTACTTGGTAGCGGGAGTTCCAATGAGCAGTTCTTC,CAWSVLGSGSSNEQFF
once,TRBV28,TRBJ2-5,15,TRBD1,TGTGCCAGCACCGGGACAGCTAGCCATACAGAGACCCAGTACTTC,CASTGTASHTETQYF
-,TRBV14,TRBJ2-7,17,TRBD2,TGTGCCAGCAGCCCCTCGGGGTATAGCGGGAGGGTCTACGAGCAGTACTTC,CASSPSGYSGRVYEQYF
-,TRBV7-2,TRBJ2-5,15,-,TGTGCCAGCAGCTTCGACAGTAGTTCTCAAGAGACCCAGTACTTC,CASSFDSSSQETQYF
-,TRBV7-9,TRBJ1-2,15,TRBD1,TGTGCCAGCAGCTCGGACAGGGGGCACGCCTATGGCTACACCTTC,CASSSDRGHAYGYTF
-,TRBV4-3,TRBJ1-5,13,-,TGCGCCAGCAGCCATGGGGGCAGTCAGCCCCAGCATTTT,CASSHGGSQPQHF
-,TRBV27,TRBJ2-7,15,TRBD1,TGTGCCAGCAGCGCCACAGGGGGCAGTACCTACGAGCAGTACTTC,CASSATGGSTYEQYF
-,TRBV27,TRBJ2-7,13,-,TGTGCCAGCAGTTTAGGGGGCCCTTACGAGCAGTACTTC,CASSLGGPYEQYF
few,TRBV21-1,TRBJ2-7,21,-,TGTGCCAGCAGCACGACATACCGGGACAGAAGCCTACTCAGCTCTCCCTACGAGCAGTACTTC,CASSTTYRDRSLLSSPYEQYF